Here is one T cell receptor (beta chain) with its context. Its antigen remains unknown. Produced via immunoSEQ multiplex PCR; TCRdb's table is partial and in-frame only. The sample carries around 47,000 clones, roughly 80% recorded once. The data were taken from a study of STAT5B mutations in CD4+ large granular lymphocyte leukemia. General observations from the study: TRBV06-family usage was enriched in top patient clones (8/27) versus controls (2/35). Without putative leukemic clones, patient CD4-sorted repertoires remained more clonal than healthy CD4+ repertoires.

The CDR3 extends over 13 amino acids. Trimming shortened V by 2 bases and J by 3 bases, and 5 bases separated the two germline ends. CDR1 SGHAT and CDR2 FQNNGV come from the germline V gene. This clonotype was obtained from a human donor in good health. Sequenced: CD4+ T cells from blood buffy coats. The gene calls are TRBV11-2 and TRBJ2-1; D ambiguous. CDR3 sequence reads: CASSLTNYNEQFF. In DNA form, the CDR3 reads TGTGCCAGCAGCTTAACTAACTACAATGAGCAGTTCTTC.